This T cell receptor beta chain was identified in a study of T cells in Graves' hyperthyroidism and ophthalmopathy. This CDR3 has 15 residues. In germline, CDR1 is DFQATT, CDR2 SNEGSKA (reference sequence). Trimming took 0 bases from V and 3 from J, leaving 14 bases between them. Patients with uncontrolled infections, other autoimmune diseases, pregnancy or lactation were excluded. Fresh peripheral blood, about 9.3 ml, yielded the PBMCs. Amplification of TCR beta CDR3 regions was performed using RNA transcripts as template. During a first-round RT-PCR of the TCR CDR3, the HTBI primer set was used. TCRdb re-analysed the multiplex PCR reads in MiXCR, keeping a single row per CDR3 protein. The data hold more than 500,000 distinct CDR3 sequences, with about 16% observed a single time. Study findings and constraints: Most expanded thyroid clonotypes above 0.001 also appeared in blood.

On this clonotype: Its target is unknown.

This TCR was recovered from a woman aged 25 to 45 with Graves' ophthalmopathy. The chain joins TRBV20-1 to TRBJ1-1; D is unclear. The material sequenced was blood. In nucleotides, the CDR3 is TGCAGTGCTAGAGATTACAGAGCTCGAGACACTGAAGCTTTCTTT. Its translation: CSARDYRARDTEAFF.